The 17 T cell receptor beta chains in this list originate from one sample, sequenced in a study of blood T cell repertoires in COVID-19. TCRdb's table, derived via immunoSEQ multiplex PCR, lists solely in-frame clones and lacks some. The table includes 250,000 to 350,000 clones, more than 80% detected once. The material sequenced was peripheral blood. Receptors originate from a woman in her 30s with active or convalescent COVID-19.

The table lists this clone with a few counts. V usage is TRBV7-8 and J usage is TRBJ2-7, with 8 nucleotides matching TRBD1. Trimming at V came to 2 bases and at J to 7 bases, leaving 7 bases not matched to a gene. Per germline, CDR1 SGHVS and CDR2 FQNEAQ. There are 14 residues in the CDR3. Here the CDR3 reads CASSLTDRAREQYF. CDR3 nucleotides: TGTGCCAGCAGCTTAACGGACAGGGCCCGGGAGCAGTACTTC. Variable domain in full (rest from reference TRBV7-8 and TRBJ2-7): GAGVSQSPRYKVAKRGQDVALRCDPISGHVSLFWYQQALGQGPEFLTYFQNEAQLDKSGLPSDRFFAERPEGSVSTLKIQRTQQEDSAVYLCASSLTDRAREQYFGPGTRLTVT.

J is TRBJ1-2 and V is TRBV12-3 or TRBV12-4; D might be TRBD1 (5 bases). The CDR3 is 13 amino acids. V shed 3 bases and J shed 7 bases, with 12 bases lying between them. CDR3 sequence (DNA): TGTGCCAGCAGTTTTCGGGGGGAGGGTGGCTACACCTTC. Translated, it gives CASSFRGEGGYTF.

J is TRBJ1-5 and V is TRBV6-2 or TRBV6-3; 7 bases match TRBD1. Per germline, CDR1 MNHEY and CDR2 SVGEGT. Trimming at V came to 5 bases and at J to 1 base, leaving 5 bases not matched to a gene. CDR3 size: 15 residues. This chain's CDR3 is CASSNQGVSNQPQHF. The CDR3 nucleotides are TGTGCCAGCAGTAATCAGGGGGTAAGCAATCAGCCCCAGCATTTT.

The chain recombines TRBV11-2 with TRBJ1-1; no clear D gene. V was clipped by 2 bases and J by 6 bases, with 7 bases between them. The germline V gene has CDR1 SGHAT and CDR2 FQNNGV. The CDR3 loop spans 12 amino acids. CDR3 in amino acids: CASSLTRAEAFF. The CDR3 coding sequence is TGTGCCAGCAGCTTAACTCGCGCTGAAGCTTTCTTT.

The genes are TRBV6-5 and TRBJ1-5; D perhaps matches TRBD1 (5 bases). This CDR3 contains 14 residues. Trimming pared 6 bases from V and 6 bases from J, leaving 15 bases between. Germline values: CDR1 MNHEY, CDR2 SVGAGI. In DNA, the CDR3 is TGTGCCAGCAGCCCGGGGGACTCAATTCAGCCCCAGCATTTT. Translation: CASSPGDSIQPQHF.

This clone was seen a few times. V gene TRBV19 combines with J gene TRBJ1-6; no reliable D call. Germline V CDR1 and CDR2: LNHDA, SQIVND (reference sequence). V lost 8 bases and J lost 13, with 6 bases in between. This CDR3 spans 9 amino acids. The CDR3 nucleotides are TGTGCCAGTCCCCGGCCCCTCCACTTT. Amino acids: CASPRPLHF.

J is TRBJ1-1 and V is TRBV7-8; D may be TRBD1 (5 bases). Germline lookup yields CDR1 SGHVS and CDR2 FQNEAQ. The CDR3 consists of 18 residues. V lost 7 bases, J lost 0 bases, and 24 bases lay in between. CDR3 nucleotides: TGTGCCAGCATCCCCTTCTGGACCACAGGTTTCGTGAACACTGAAGCTTTCTTT. It specifies CASIPFWTTGFVNTEAFF.

The chain is built from TRBV18 and TRBJ1-5; perhaps TRBD1 as D (5 bases). Between the trimmed V and J ends, which lost 3 bases and 1 base, there was a span of 16 bases. This CDR3 spans 17 amino acids. The germline gives CDR1 KGHSH, CDR2 LQKENI. The CDR3 spells CASSPRQLRGSNQPQHF. In nucleotides, the CDR3 is TGTGCCAGCTCACCTCGACAGCTAAGGGGCAGCAATCAGCCCCAGCATTTT.

The chain carries TRBV7-8 and TRBJ2-1; 7 bases align to TRBD2. CDR1 and CDR2 from the germline V gene are SGHVS and FQNEAQ. The CDR3 has 17 amino acids. J gave up 7 bases and V 2 bases, and 14 bases lay outside the gene matches. The CDR3 sequence: CASSLSWGGGLSNEQFF. The CDR3 coding sequence is TGTGCCAGCAGCTTAAGTTGGGGCGGGGGATTGTCGAATGAGCAGTTCTTC. Based on the CDR3 plus reference TRBV7-8 and TRBJ2-1, the full variable domain is GAGVSQSPRYKVAKRGQDVALRCDPISGHVSLFWYQQALGQGPEFLTYFQNEAQLDKSGLPSDRFFAERPEGSVSTLKIQRTQQEDSAVYLCASSLSWGGGLSNEQFFGPGTRLTVL.

CDR3 coding DNA: TGTGCCAGCAGCGCTCCAGGGATGGCTTTCTTT. This codes for CASSAPGMAFF. The genes are TRBV6-5 and TRBJ1-1; D might be TRBD1 (5 bases). CDR1 is MNHEY and CDR2 is SVGAGI in the germline V gene. The V end lost 6 bases, the J end lost 11 bases, and 13 bases lay between the germline ends. This CDR3 contains 11 residues.

The gene calls are TRBV11-3 and TRBJ2-3; 16 bases align to TRBD2. The germline CDR1 and CDR2 sequences are SGHNT and YENEEA. The J segment lost 1 base and the V segment lost 3 bases, leaving 4 bases of the junction unmatched. This CDR3 contains 18 residues. As DNA, the CDR3 is TGTGCCAGCAGCTTGGGACTAGCGGGGGGGAGCGGCACAGATACGCAGTATTTT. The encoded protein is CASSLGLAGGSGTDTQYF.

This sequence joins TRBV29-1 and TRBJ1-4; 9 bases agree with TRBD1. CDR3 length equals 12 residues. Per germline, CDR1 SQVTM and CDR2 ANQGSEA. V trimming: 7 bases; J trimming: 8 bases; junction bases outside the gene matches: 5. The CDR3 is CSATGGYEKLFF. The CDR3 DNA sequence: TGCAGCGCCACAGGGGGCTACGAAAAACTGTTTTTT.

This rearrangement joins TRBV30 to TRBJ1-2; the D gene is possibly TRBD1 (5 bases). Germline loops: CDR1 GTSNPN, CDR2 SVGIG (reference sequence). There are 16 residues in the CDR3. V lost 2 bases and J 8 bases, leaving 24 bases between the germline ends. The CDR3 reads CAWSPLTSTATSGYTF. The CDR3 DNA reads as TGTGCCTGGAGTCCGTTAACATCGACAGCGACTTCGGGCTACACCTTC.

The chain carries TRBV7-2 and TRBJ2-7, with a tentative D call TRBD2 (5 bases). The CDR3 contains 14 residues. The germline V gene has CDR1 SGHTA and CDR2 FQGNSA. V was clipped by 5 bases and J by 0 bases, with 11 bases between them. CDR3 coding DNA: TGTGCCAGCAGCCCCCGAGGGAGCTCCTACGAGCAGTACTTC. Encoded protein: CASSPRGSSYEQYF.

The chain employs TRBV20-1 and TRBJ2-3; TRBD1 aligns across 7 bases. V shed 3 bases, J shed 0 bases, and the junction held 6 bases outside the gene matches. This CDR3 contains 15 residues. Germline values: CDR1 DFQATT, CDR2 SNEGSKA (reference sequence). CDR3 coding DNA: TGCAGTGCTAGTAACAGGGGTATGAGCACAGATACGCAGTATTTT. It codes for CSASNRGMSTDTQYF.

The chain links TRBV5-1 to TRBJ2-1; D not resolved. In germline, CDR1 is SGHRS, CDR2 YFSETQ. CDR3 length: 15 residues. The germline V and J ends were trimmed by 0 bases and 1 base, with 8 bases remaining between them. The CDR3 here is CASSLEPGSYNEQFF. In nucleotides, the CDR3 is TGCGCCAGCAGCTTGGAACCCGGGTCCTACAATGAGCAGTTCTTC.

The chain has TRBV7-4 and TRBJ1-3; tentatively, D is TRBD1 (5 bases). The CDR3 length is 16 residues. Germline V gene lookup returns CDR1 SGHVT and CDR2 SQSDAQ. Trimming pared 5 bases from V and 0 bases from J, leaving 14 bases between. The CDR3 DNA is TGTGCCAGCAGCCCTTCCGGGACTGACTCTGGAAACACCATATATTTT. Translated: CASSPSGTDSGNTIYF.